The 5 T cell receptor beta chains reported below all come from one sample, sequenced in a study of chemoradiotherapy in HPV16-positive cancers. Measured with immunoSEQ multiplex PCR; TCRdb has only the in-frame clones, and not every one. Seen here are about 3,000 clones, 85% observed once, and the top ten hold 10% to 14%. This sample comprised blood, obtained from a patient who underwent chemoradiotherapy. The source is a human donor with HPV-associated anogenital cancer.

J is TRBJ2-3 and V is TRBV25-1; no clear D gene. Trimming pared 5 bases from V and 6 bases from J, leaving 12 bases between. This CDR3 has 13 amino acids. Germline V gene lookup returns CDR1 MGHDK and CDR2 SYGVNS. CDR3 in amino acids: CASSIGLRDTQYF. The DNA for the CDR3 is TGTGCCAGCAGTATAGGGCTGAGGGATACGCAGTATTTT.

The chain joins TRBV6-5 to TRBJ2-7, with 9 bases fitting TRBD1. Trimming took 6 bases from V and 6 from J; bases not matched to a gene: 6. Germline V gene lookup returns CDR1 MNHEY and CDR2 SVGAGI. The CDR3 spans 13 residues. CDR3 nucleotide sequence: TGTGCCAGCAGACTACAGGGGGCAAGCGAGCAGTACTTC. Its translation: CASRLQGASEQYF.

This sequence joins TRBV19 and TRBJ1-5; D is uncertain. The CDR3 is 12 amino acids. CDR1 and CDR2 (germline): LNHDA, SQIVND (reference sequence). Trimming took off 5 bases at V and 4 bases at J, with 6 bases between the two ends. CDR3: CASSYPNQPQHF. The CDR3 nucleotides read TGTGCCAGTAGTTACCCGAATCAGCCCCAGCATTTT.

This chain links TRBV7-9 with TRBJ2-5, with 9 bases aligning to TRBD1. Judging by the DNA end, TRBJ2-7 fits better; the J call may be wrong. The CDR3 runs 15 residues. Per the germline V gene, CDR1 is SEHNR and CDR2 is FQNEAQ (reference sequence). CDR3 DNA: TGTGCCAGCAGCTCGGAGGGACAGGGAATCTACGAGCAGTACTTC. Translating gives CASSSEGQGIYEQYF.

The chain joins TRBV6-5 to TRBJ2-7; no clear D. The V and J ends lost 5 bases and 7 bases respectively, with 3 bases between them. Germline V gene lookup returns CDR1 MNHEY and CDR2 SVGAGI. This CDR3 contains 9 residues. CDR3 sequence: CASSVEQYF. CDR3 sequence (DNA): TGTGCCAGCAGTGTAGAGCAGTACTTC.